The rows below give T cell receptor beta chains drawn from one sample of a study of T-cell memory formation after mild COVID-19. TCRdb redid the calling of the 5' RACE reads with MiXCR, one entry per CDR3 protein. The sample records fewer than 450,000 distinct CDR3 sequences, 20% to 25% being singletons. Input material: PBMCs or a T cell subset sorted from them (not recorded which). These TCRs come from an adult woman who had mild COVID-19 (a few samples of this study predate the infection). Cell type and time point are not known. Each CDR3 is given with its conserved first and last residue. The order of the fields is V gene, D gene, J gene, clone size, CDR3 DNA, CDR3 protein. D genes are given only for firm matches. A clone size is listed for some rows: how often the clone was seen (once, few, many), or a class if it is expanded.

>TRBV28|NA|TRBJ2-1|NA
TGTGCCAGTCGACTAGGCAATGAGCAGTTCTTC
CASRLGNEQFF
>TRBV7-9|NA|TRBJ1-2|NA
TGTGCCAGCAGCCGGGCGGATGGCTACACCTTC
CASSRADGYTF
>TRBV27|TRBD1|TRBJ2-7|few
TGTGCCAGCAGTTTATCGAGGGGCGGACAGGGTGGCTTCGGGCAGTACTTC
CASSLSRGGQGGFGQYF
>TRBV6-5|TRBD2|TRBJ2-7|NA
TGTGCCAGCAGCCCAGGGACTAGCGGGAGGGTCGAGCAGTACTTC
CASSPGTSGRVEQYF
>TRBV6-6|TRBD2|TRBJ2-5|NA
TGTGCCAGCAGATCTAGCGGGGAACAAGAGACCCAGTACTTC
CASRSSGEQETQYF
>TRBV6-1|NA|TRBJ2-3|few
TGTGCCAGCGGTGAAACACGGGGACGCACAGATACGCAGTATTTT
CASGETRGRTDTQYF
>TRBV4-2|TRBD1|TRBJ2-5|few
TGTGCCAGCAGCCACGATGACAGGGGCAAAGAGACCCAGTACTTC
CASSHDDRGKETQYF
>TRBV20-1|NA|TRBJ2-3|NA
TGCAGTGCTGGGGGAGGAGGCACAGATACGCAGTATTTT
CSAGGGGTDTQYF
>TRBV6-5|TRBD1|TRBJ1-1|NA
TGTGCCAGCAGTTCTCCCCGACAGGGCAACACTGAAGCTTTCTTT
CASSSPRQGNTEAFF
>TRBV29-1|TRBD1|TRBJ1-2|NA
TGCAGCGCTATGACAGGGTCGAGGTATGGCTACACCTTC
CSAMTGSRYGYTF
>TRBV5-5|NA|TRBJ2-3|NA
TGTGCCAGCAGCCTCGGGACTGCAACAGATACGCAGTATTTT
CASSLGTATDTQYF
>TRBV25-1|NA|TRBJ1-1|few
TGTGCCAGCAGTGAATATAAGGGTTGGACTGAAGCTTTCTTT
CASSEYKGWTEAFF
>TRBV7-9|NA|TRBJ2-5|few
TGTGCCAGCAGCTTACAGCCCCCCAGGGCGGGAGAGACCCAGTACTTC
CASSLQPPRAGETQYF
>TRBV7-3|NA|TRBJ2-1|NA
TGTGCCAGCAGCTTAAATTTGGGGGGCTCGCAGTTCTTC
CASSLNLGGSQFF
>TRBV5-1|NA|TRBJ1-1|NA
TGCGCCAGCACCCCCGGGGACGGGCCTGAAGCTTTCTTT
CASTPGDGPEAFF
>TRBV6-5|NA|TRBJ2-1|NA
TGTGCCAGCAGTTACGTCGGGGAGCAGTTCTTC
CASSYVGEQFF
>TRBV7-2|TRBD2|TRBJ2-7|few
TGTGCCAGCAGCGGAGCCCGACTAGCGAGGTACGAGCAGTACTTC
CASSGARLARYEQYF
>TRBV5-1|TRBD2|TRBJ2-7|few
TGCGCCAGCAGCTTGGCCACGGGAGGCCACTACGAGCAGTACTTC
CASSLATGGHYEQYF
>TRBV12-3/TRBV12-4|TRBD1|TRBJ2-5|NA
TGTGCCAGCAGTGACCGGGACAGGGGAGGGAGAGAGACCCAGTACTTC
CASSDRDRGGRETQYF
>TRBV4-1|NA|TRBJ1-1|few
TGCGCCAGCAGCCAAGATGCACAGATGAACACTGAAGCTTTCTTT
CASSQDAQMNTEAFF
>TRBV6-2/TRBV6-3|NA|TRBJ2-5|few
TGTGCCAGCAGTTACTCTCACAGGGATGAGACCCAGTACTTC
CASSYSHRDETQYF
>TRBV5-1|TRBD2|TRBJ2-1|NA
TGCGCCAGCAGCTTGACCCACAGCGGGGGGTCCAATGAGCAGTTCTTC
CASSLTHSGGSNEQFF
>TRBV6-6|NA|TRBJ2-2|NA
TGTGCCAGCAGTTTTGGCACACACACCGGGGAGCTGTTTTTT
CASSFGTHTGELFF
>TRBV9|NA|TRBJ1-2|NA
TGTGCCAGCAGCCCATCCGGAACAGGGAGTGGAGAATATGGCTACACCTTC
CASSPSGTGSGEYGYTF
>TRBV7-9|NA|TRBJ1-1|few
TGTGCCAGCAGCCCCCCTGGGAGTAGCGCTGGAGCTTTCTTT
CASSPPGSSAGAFF
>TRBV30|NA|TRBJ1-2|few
TGTGCCTGGAGTCGCGAGTTAGGCCCGGGGACCTTC
CAWSRELGPGTF
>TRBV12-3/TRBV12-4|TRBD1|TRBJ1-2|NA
TGTGCCAGCAGTCAACTCCCCGGGACAGAGAACTATGGCTACACCTTC
CASSQLPGTENYGYTF